This TCR beta chain derives from a study of T-cell reconstitution after alpha-beta-depleted transplantation in children. This clonotype was seen ten or more times. During its preparation, the TCRbeta library received unique molecular identifiers. Using its own MiXCR run on the PCR reads, TCRdb lists one record per CDR3 protein. The sample holds some 640,000 distinct CDR3 sequences; roughly 15% are singletons and the top ten take approximately 1%. From germline, CDR1 is WSHSY and CDR2 SAAADI. This CDR3 is built from 13 residues. The J segment lost 7 bases and the V segment lost 5 bases, leaving 3 bases of the junction unmatched.

This material consisted of PBMCs from the stem cell graft donor, taken from the stem cell graft. The genes are TRBV10-2 and TRBJ1-1; 11 bases line up with TRBD1. The receptor's source is a human donor who donated a stem cell graft to a child with acute myeloid leukemia. CDR3 sequence: CASSPGTGGEAFF. CDR3 bases: TGCGCCAGCAGTCCCGGGACAGGGGGTGAAGCTTTCTTT.